This passage covers 19 T cell receptor beta chains from one sample sequenced in a study of cytomegalovirus exposure and HLA in healthy donors. This PCR relied on a set of 60 Vbeta primers and 13 Jbeta primers. Profiled with immunoSEQ multiplex PCR; TCRdb holds only in-frame clones, not every one. The repertoire holds more than 65,000 clones, roughly two thirds seen once, with 6.5% to 7.5% in the top ten. The specimen sequenced was PBMCs. These receptors all stem from a woman in her forties or fifties in good health and CMV-seropositive.

This clone appeared once. The chain uses TRBV19 and TRBJ2-3; 9 bases are a match to TRBD2. J gave up 2 bases and V 1 base, and 4 bases lay outside the gene matches. This CDR3 has 16 residues. The germline V gene has CDR1 LNHDA and CDR2 SQIVND (reference sequence). CDR3: CASSIGASGVTDTQYF. For the CDR3, the DNA is TGTGCCAGTAGTATAGGTGCTAGCGGGGTCACAGATACGCAGTATTTT.

The table lists this clone with a count of one. The V gene is TRBV2, the J gene TRBJ2-7; 16 positions agree with TRBD2. The CDR3 spans 17 residues. Germline V gene data show CDR1 as SNHLY and CDR2 as FYNNEI. The trim removed 5 bases at V and 7 bases at J, leaving 11 bases unmatched. As DNA, the CDR3 is TGTGCCAGCAGTCCGGGACTAGCGGGGGGGATAAGGAAGGAGCAGTACGTC. Residues: CASSPGLAGGIRKEQYV.

The rearrangement joins TRBV10-1 to TRBJ2-3; D unresolved. Trimming removed 3 bases from V and 3 bases from J, with 7 bases in between. The germline gives CDR1 WNHNN, CDR2 SYGVQD (reference sequence). There are 13 residues in the CDR3. CDR3 loop: CASSDVGTDTQYF. CDR3 DNA: TGCGCCAGCAGTGATGTCGGTACAGATACGCAGTATTTT.

A note on this clone: One end of the junction fails to match germline, which may point to a read error. The genes are TRBV7-9 and TRBJ1-5; D is perhaps TRBD1 (6 bases). Germline CDR1 and CDR2: SEHNR and FQNEAQ (reference sequence). The CDR3 sequence is 13 residues long. CDR3 amino acids: CSSSLEGGQPQHF. CDR3 in DNA: TGTTCCAGCAGCTTAGAGGGGGGGCAGCCCCAGCATTTT.

The V and J genes are TRBV6-1 and TRBJ1-4; unclear D gene. This CDR3 is built from 15 residues. Germline V CDR1 and CDR2: MNHNS, SASEGT. The ends were cut back, 5 bases at V and 0 bases at J, with 10 bases in the middle. In DNA, the CDR3 is TGTGCCAGCAGTCCGAAGGAGGCAACTAATGAAAAACTGTTTTTT. It translates to CASSPKEATNEKLFF.

J is TRBJ2-5 and V is TRBV2; 9 bases are a match to TRBD1. The end of the DNA fits TRBJ2-7 better, so the J call may be wrong. Germline assignment: CDR1 SNHLY and CDR2 FYNNEI. The CDR3 contains 14 residues. CDR3 sequence (DNA): TGTGCCAGCAGTGGGCAGGGACAGGGAAACGAGCAGTACTTC. It translates to CASSGQGQGNEQYF.

This chain connects TRBV11-2 to TRBJ2-7, with TRBD1 matching over 9 bases. The CDR3 totals 14 residues. The germline V gene has CDR1 SGHAT and CDR2 FQNNGV. The junction had 5 bases not matched to a gene; V was cut back by 5 bases and J by 3 bases. CDR3 coding DNA: TGTGCCAGCAGCCTGGGACAGGGAAACTACGAGCAGTACTTC. Translating it yields CASSLGQGNYEQYF.

The CDR3 spells CASSVVAGLAAQETQYF. DNA of the CDR3: TGTGCCAGCAGCGTAGTTGCGGGACTAGCGGCCCAAGAGACCCAGTACTTC. The V and J genes are TRBV9 and TRBJ2-5; 11 bases are shared with TRBD2. Germline values: CDR1 SGDLS, CDR2 YYNGEE. The CDR3 is made up of 17 amino acids. Trimming cost V 0 bases and J 1 base; bases outside gene matches: 5.

The chain has TRBV19 and TRBJ2-3; D gene uncertain. Germline CDR1 LNHDA, CDR2 SQIVND (reference sequence). The CDR3 is 14 residues long. V was cut by 1 base and J by 0 bases, with 5 bases left in between. The CDR3 region has the DNA TGTGCCAGTAGTATAGCCCAGAGCACAGATACGCAGTATTTT. It translates to CASSIAQSTDTQYF.

The rearrangement joins TRBV18 to TRBJ1-2; D is unresolved. Deletions cut 3 bases from V and 4 bases from J, with 9 bases between. The CDR3 loop spans 13 amino acids. In germline, CDR1 is KGHSH, CDR2 LQKENI. CDR3 region: CASSPTEIYGYTF. In DNA, the CDR3 is TGTGCCAGCTCACCTACAGAGATCTATGGCTACACCTTC.

CDR3 loop: CASSEALAGKDTQYF. The CDR3 coding sequence is TGTGCCAGCAGTGAAGCTCTAGCGGGGAAAGATACGCAGTATTTT. The chain joins TRBV2 to TRBJ2-3; 9 nucleotides line up with TRBD2. With V trimmed by 0 bases and J by 5 bases, 3 bases remained unmatched. The CDR3 extends over 15 amino acids. In germline, CDR1 is SNHLY, CDR2 FYNNEI.

The V gene is TRBV6-1, the J gene TRBJ1-4; no clear D gene. Trimming removed 2 bases from V and 4 bases from J, with 5 bases in between. This CDR3 contains 13 residues. Germline V CDR1 and CDR2: MNHNS, SASEGT. As DNA, the CDR3 is TGTGCCAGCAGTGAAAATAATAATGAAAAACTGTTTTTT. The encoded protein is CASSENNNEKLFF.

The gene calls are TRBV7-2 and TRBJ2-5; 15 nucleotides line up with TRBD2. The CDR3 has 17 amino acids. The J segment lost 5 bases and the V segment lost 6 bases, leaving 10 bases of the junction unmatched. Per germline, CDR1 SGHTA and CDR2 FQGNSA. CDR3 residues: CASRRTSGGALGETQYF. CDR3 in DNA: TGTGCCAGCAGACGGACTAGCGGGGGGGCCTTGGGGGAGACCCAGTACTTC.

This clone was counted only a few times. This rearrangement joins TRBV6-4 to TRBJ1-5, with D unresolved. The CDR3 has 13 residues. Trimming took off 3 bases at V and 4 bases at J, with 7 bases between the two ends. Germline values: CDR1 MRHNA, CDR2 SNTAGT. The CDR3 region is CASSEEGNQPQHF. The CDR3 DNA sequence: TGTGCCAGCAGTGAGGAGGGAAATCAGCCCCAGCATTTT.

The chain has TRBV7-6 and TRBJ2-5; 7 nucleotides match TRBD2. From germline, CDR1 is SGHVS and CDR2 FNYEAQ. The CDR3 is 15 residues long. With 3 bases clipped from V and 1 base from J, the junction kept 5 bases outside the gene matches. CDR3 nucleotides: TGTGCCAGCAGCTTCTCTAGCGGCACCCAAGAGACCCAGTACTTC. The encoded protein is CASSFSSGTQETQYF. Full variable domain (remainder filled in from reference TRBV7-6 and TRBJ2-5): GAGVSQSPRYKVTKRGQDVALRCDPISGHVSLYWYRQALGQGPEFLTYFNYEAQQDKSGLPNDRFSAERPEGSISTLTIQRTEQRDSAMYRCASSFSSGTQETQYFGPGTRLLVL.

The chain employs TRBV21-1 and TRBJ2-7; whether TRBD2, the table's D call, matches the DNA was not checked. TRBV21-1 is described as a pseudogene. The CDR3 covers 14 residues. CDR3 residues: CASTPMEQYYEQYF. As DNA, the CDR3 is TGTGCCAGCACCCCAATGGAGCAGTACTACGAGCAGTACTTC.

The genes are TRBV4-2 and TRBJ1-2; TRBD1 matches at 7 bases. CDR3 size: 14 residues. Germline-derived CDR1 and CDR2 are LGHNA and YNFKEQ. Trimming removed 2 bases from V and 5 bases from J; junction bases left unmatched: 5. CDR3 protein: CASSQPGQRYGYTF. In nucleotides, the CDR3 is TGTGCCAGCAGCCAACCGGGACAGCGATATGGCTACACCTTC.

The table lists this clone with a count of one. The J gene is TRBJ2-1, the V gene TRBV27, with 12 bases fitting TRBD2. The CDR3 has 14 residues. Germline V gene sequence: CDR1 MNHEY, CDR2 SMNVEV (reference sequence). V was pared by 5 bases and J by 6 bases, with 2 bases of the junction left unmatched. CDR3 sequence (DNA): TGTGCCAGCAGTGTGACTAGCGGGGGCAATGAGCAGTTCTTC. Its translation: CASSVTSGGNEQFF.

The chain uses TRBV5-4 and TRBJ1-2; 7 bases line up with TRBD1. The germline gives CDR1 SGHNT, CDR2 YYREEE (reference sequence). V lost 6 bases, J lost 6 bases, and 14 bases stayed unmatched. The CDR3 loop spans 15 amino acids. This CDR3 is CASNTQARDRDGYTF. The CDR3 nucleotides are TGTGCCAGCAACACCCAGGCCCGGGACAGAGATGGCTACACCTTC.